A single T cell receptor (beta chain) is shown here with its context. What antigen it recognizes has not been identified. Base qualities are not at hand, and no much larger clone is one base apart. The record originates from a study of blood T cell repertoires in COVID-19 (dated by TCRdb to between 2020 and 2021). Regarding the study in general: The collaborator samples originated in the United States, Italy and Spain and spanned the acute and convalescent phases of COVID-19. The material from the prospective study consisted of cDNA or gDNA derived from T cells, B-cell-depleted T cells, or PBMCs. The dataset comprised deeply sampled blood TCRbeta repertoires from subjects exposed to, actively infected with, or recovered from COVID-19. A freely available public database, intended as a resource for researchers studying the immune response to SARS-CoV-2, is where the repertoires were released. Samples came from the ongoing ImmuneRACE study (first 160 participants) plus 1,254 subjects from 6 global collaborators. Nearly every sample came with metadata listing a de-identified subject ID, COVID-19 status, age in years and sex. HLA class I and class II types, where available, came from metadata supplied by the sample provider rather than from assay-based typing. The paper's findings and limits, for the study overall: How much clinical and demographic metadata was included differed by source and by participant, and the metadata was provided uncurated.

Trimming takes 2 bases from V and 5 bases from J, and the germline ends sit 10 bases apart. From the cysteine up to the phenylalanine, the CDR3 has a length of 13 residues. Kept here is only the CDR3 DNA, which spans 39 bases and is read in frame from base 1. The germline V gene encodes CDR1 SGHRS and CDR2 YFSETQ. Collaborating institutions collected whole blood in K2EDTA tubes following their own protocols. Collaborator samples were shipped for TCRbeta analysis as frozen whole blood, isolated PBMCs, or DNA extracted from either sample type. TCRbeta CDR3 regions were amplified from genomic DNA by means of the immunoSEQ Assay, a bias-controlled multiplex PCR. Per the source publication's procedure: The number of nucleated cells in each sample was estimated from the amplification of reference gene primers within the assay. Sequence reads were collapsed and filtered to measure the absolute abundance of every unique TCRbeta CDR3 rearrangement. For each sample, productive Simpson clonality was calculated by taking the square root of Simpson's diversity index across productive rearrangements. TCRdb's version of the immuneACCESS table is confined to in-frame rearrangements and falls short of the full clone set. An unresolved V gene accounts for under half of the shortfall where checked; the remainder is of unknown origin. The V and J calls and clone size come from that table; D and trimming were worked out from the DNA. The sample table contains 100,000 or so clones; only one count was recorded for about 80% of them. The top ten constitute about 12% of the sample.

The rearranged chain carries TRBV5-1 and TRBJ1-1; TRBD1 is a weak D gene call, 5 bases matching. This sequence was found in a woman between 65 and 79 years old with acute or convalescent COVID-19. Source material: peripheral blood. The CDR3 sequence is CASSLEGRTEAFF. The DNA is as follows: TGCGCCAGCAGCTTAGAGGGGAGGACTGAAGCTTTCTTT.